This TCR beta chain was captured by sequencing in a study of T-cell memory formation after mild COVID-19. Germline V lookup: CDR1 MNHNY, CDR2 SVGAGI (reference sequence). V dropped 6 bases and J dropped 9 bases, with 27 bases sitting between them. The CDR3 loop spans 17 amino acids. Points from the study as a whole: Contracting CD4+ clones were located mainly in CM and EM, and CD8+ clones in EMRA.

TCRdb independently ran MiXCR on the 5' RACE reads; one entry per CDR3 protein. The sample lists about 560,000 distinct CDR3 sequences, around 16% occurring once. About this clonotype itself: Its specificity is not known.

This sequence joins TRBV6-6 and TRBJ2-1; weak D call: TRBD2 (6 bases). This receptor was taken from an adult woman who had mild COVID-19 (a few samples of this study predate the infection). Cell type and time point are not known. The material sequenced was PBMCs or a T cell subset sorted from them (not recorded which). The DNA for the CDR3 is TGTGCCAGCAGCCCCGGGCGGCTAGCGTCAGAGGTCGGTGAGCAGTTCTTC. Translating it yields CASSPGRLASEVGEQFF.